This is a list of T cell receptor beta chains from one sample in a study of blood T cells in healthy people across ages. TCRdb re-derived calls from the 5' RACE reads in MiXCR, one entry per CDR3 protein. This sample has 1.6 million or so distinct CDR3 sequences, with roughly a third found just once. The sample taken for sequencing was blood. The receptor source for this set is a young woman in good health. CDR3s include the opening cysteine and the closing phenylalanine or tryptophan. The order of the fields is J gene, clone size, V gene, D gene, CDR3 DNA, CDR3 protein. D genes are given only for firm matches. Clone size is given for some rows only: seen once, a few or many times, or a class if the clone is expanded.

>TRBJ2-7|NA|TRBV21-1|NA
TGTGCCAGCAGCTTACCGGGACTAGCGGGACCCCTGGCCTTCGAGCAGTACTTC
CASSLPGLAGPLAFEQYF
>TRBJ1-2|NA|TRBV5-1|TRBD1
TGCGCCAGCAGCCCCAAAACCCCCCGGGACAGCTATGGCTACACCTTC
CASSPKTPRDSYGYTF
>TRBJ2-3|few|TRBV2|TRBD1
TGTGCCAGCACGTGGGACAGGGGCACAGATACGCAGTATTTT
CASTWDRGTDTQYF
>TRBJ2-7|NA|TRBV7-3|NA
TGTGCCAGCAGCTTAACAGGGGCAGGGGCCTACGAGCAGTACTTC
CASSLTGAGAYEQYF
>TRBJ1-2|few|TRBV3-1|NA
TGTGCCAGCAGCCAATCCGGGACGTCGGGACGCGGTGGCTACACCTTC
CASSQSGTSGRGGYTF
>TRBJ2-5|NA|TRBV3-1|NA
TGTGCCAGCAGCCAAGAGCTGGGGACCCGGGAGACCCAGTACTTC
CASSQELGTRETQYF
>TRBJ2-5|NA|TRBV20-1|TRBD1
TGCAGTGCTATAGGGACAGGGAAGGAGACCCAGTACTTC
CSAIGTGKETQYF
>TRBJ2-5|NA|TRBV5-1|TRBD1
TGCGCCAGCAGCCGAGAAGGGGGCCTTGAGACCCAGTACTTC
CASSREGGLETQYF
>TRBJ2-7|many|TRBV4-2|TRBD1
TGTGCCAGCAGCCAAAGCGGTCAGGGGGAAACCTACGAGCAGTACTTC
CASSQSGQGETYEQYF
>TRBJ2-7|few|TRBV7-2|TRBD2
TGTGCCAGCAGCTTATCGTCTAGCGGGGGGTACGAGCAGTACTTC
CASSLSSSGGYEQYF
>TRBJ1-4|few|TRBV12-3/TRBV12-4|NA
TGTGCCAGCAGCAGGACAGTAGATGAAAAACTGTTTTTT
CASSRTVDEKLFF
>TRBJ2-2|NA|TRBV4-1|TRBD2
TGCGCCAGCACGCCTAGCGGGGGCACCGGGGAGCTGTTTTTT
CASTPSGGTGELFF
>TRBJ2-1|NA|TRBV20-1|NA
TGCAGTGCTAGAGGTGCCGGCGGCAATGAGCAGTTCTTC
CSARGAGGNEQFF
>TRBJ1-1|few|TRBV12-3/TRBV12-4|NA
TGTGCCAGCAGTCGCGACGGGGATCTGACTGAAGCTTTCTTT
CASSRDGDLTEAFF
>TRBJ2-5|NA|TRBV7-9|NA
TGTGCCAGTTGCAGGGTATTTTCGGAGACCCAGTACTTC
CASCRVFSETQYF
>TRBJ2-5|few|TRBV7-6|NA
TGTGCCAGCAGCTTAGTCGGGGCTTTCGTTCAAGAGACCCAGTACTTC
CASSLVGAFVQETQYF
>TRBJ2-7|NA|TRBV7-9|NA
TGTGCCAGCAGCTTAGGGCCCATCGCCTACGAGCAGTACTTC
CASSLGPIAYEQYF
>TRBJ2-5|NA|TRBV30|NA
TGTGCCTGGAGTGCGCAGGGGCCCACCTTCCAAGAGACCCAGTACTTC
CAWSAQGPTFQETQYF
>TRBJ2-5|NA|TRBV20-1|TRBD2
TGCAGTGCTAGGAGAGGGATAGCGGGTTCCCAAGAGACCCAGTACTTC
CSARRGIAGSQETQYF
>TRBJ2-3|few|TRBV3-1|NA
TGTGCCAGCAGCGTAAGCGGGACAGGTGGGAGCACAGATACGCAGTATTTT
CASSVSGTGGSTDTQYF
>TRBJ2-7|few|TRBV20-1|TRBD2
TGCAGTGCCCCCGGGACTAGCGGCCCGACCTACGAGCAGTACTTC
CSAPGTSGPTYEQYF
>TRBJ1-2|NA|TRBV6-5|NA
TGTGCCAGCAGTTACTCAAGGGGCGGATACTATGGCTACACCTTC
CASSYSRGGYYGYTF
>TRBJ2-3|NA|TRBV6-2/TRBV6-3|TRBD2
TGTGCCAGCACTACGCGGACAAGACTAGCGGGAAAATGGGGCACAGATACGCAGTATTTT
CASTTRTRLAGKWGTDTQYF
>TRBJ1-1|NA|TRBV7-9|NA
TGTGCCAGCGGCTCTTCGGACGCCCCGAACACTGAAGCTTTCTTT
CASGSSDAPNTEAFF
>TRBJ1-6|NA|TRBV7-3|TRBD1
TGTGCCAGCAGCTTAACGACAGGGGGACCCCTCCACTTT
CASSLTTGGPLHF
>TRBJ2-7|few|TRBV5-1|NA
TGCGCCAGCAGCTTGGGGCAGACGGTAAACTACGAGCAGTACTTC
CASSLGQTVNYEQYF
>TRBJ1-2|NA|TRBV9|NA
TGTGCCAGCAGCGTGAGCATTAGGGATACTGGCTACACCTTC
CASSVSIRDTGYTF
>TRBJ2-3|few|TRBV15|NA
TGTGCCACCAGCAGAGATACGGGGACGGAGTATTTT
CATSRDTGTEYF